This TCR beta chain came from a study of T cell clonotyping in hematopoietic cell transplantation. The V end lost 6 bases, the J end lost 3 bases, and 15 bases lay between the germline ends. CDR1 MNHNS and CDR2 SASEGT come from the germline V gene. This CDR3 has 14 amino acids. Details on this clone: What it binds is unknown.

General study points: After transplant, recipient diversity fell while pathologically expanded clonotypes grew through day 180.

Method: immunoSEQ multiplex PCR; TCRdb's copy keeps in-frame clones and lacks some. The table includes 7,200 or so clones, around nine tenths detected once. This clonotype originated in a female patient aged 45 to 65 who had an allogeneic stem cell transplant from an unrelated donor, so the T cells may come from the graft donor. Some clones in this sample may be carry-over from other donors' samples. This chain joins TRBV6-1 and TRBJ2-7, with D possibly being TRBD1 (6 bases). The source material was PBMCs, sampled 30 days after allogeneic stem cell transplant. The CDR3 DNA reads TGTGCCAGCAGCGTTAAGGGACATAACTACGAGCAGTACTTC. Its protein is CASSVKGHNYEQYF.